A single T cell receptor beta chain is shown here with its context. The antigen is not known. The data were obtained in a study of cytomegalovirus exposure and HLA in healthy donors. Whole-study findings and limits: TRBV6-2, TRBV6-3 and some other V segments were unresolvable in 87-base-pair reads.

Germline CDR1 SGHDN, CDR2 FVKESK. The CDR3 covers 14 residues. With 4 bases removed from V and 0 bases from J, the gap between germline ends came to 9 bases. PCR amplification relied on 60 Vbeta primers (plus 13 Jbeta primers). Generated by immunoSEQ multiplex PCR, the TCRdb table keeps only in-frame clones and is missing some. This sample has around 200,000 clones; about 80% occur once, and the top ten carry about 0.6%. The genes are TRBV14 and TRBJ1-2, with no clear D. This receptor was identified in a woman in her thirties or forties in good health and CMV-seronegative. Source material: PBMCs. CDR3 protein: CASSPFGPNYGYTF. The CDR3 DNA follows: TGTGCCAGCAGCCCCTTCGGTCCTAACTATGGCTACACCTTC.